This T cell receptor beta chain was sequenced in a study of graft-versus-host responses after intestinal transplantation. As for the study in general: All recipients got anti-thymocyte globulin induction, then tacrolimus and steroids for approximately 3 years. Findings and limits, study-wide: Individuals who had graft-donor T cell macrochimerism had allografts that showed high graft-versus-host to host-versus-graft clonal ratios. Recipient-marrow GvH clones were detected, some having first appeared in ileum or blood. Researchers found peak circulating GvH clone levels linked to early post-transplant HvG declines.

TCRdb's table, derived via immunoSEQ multiplex PCR, lists solely in-frame clones and lacks some. The sample yields some 82,000 clones, around 87% seen once. From germline, CDR1 is MDHEN and CDR2 SYDVKM. The CDR3 contains 16 residues. V lost 5 bases, J lost 0 bases, and 17 bases lay in between. On this clone itself: Its antigen is unknown.

The source was unstimulated CD8+ T cells sorted from spleen or lymph node cells, collected before transplant. The TCR sequence derives from a human donor who was the organ donor for an intestinal transplant. This chain links TRBV28 with TRBJ2-7; no clear D. Here the CDR3 reads CASSTIFDGNSYEQYF. In DNA, the CDR3 is TGTGCCAGCAGTACCATTTTTGACGGTAACTCCTACGAGCAGTACTTC.